This T cell receptor (beta chain) is drawn from a study of shared clonotypes between healthy human individuals. Study-level information: Per donor, CD8 memory used one plate, CD8 naive used two, CD4 memory used three and CD4 naive used three.

Study-wide results and caveats: The four-donor shared clonotypes exceeded non-shared clonotypes in generation probability, with non-shared ones scoring lower.

V was clipped by 6 bases and J by 5 bases, with 14 bases between them. This CDR3 region has 14 residues. Germline loops: CDR1 KGHSH, CDR2 LQKENI. Points on this clone: The antigen remains unidentified.

Profiled with immunoSEQ multiplex PCR; TCRdb holds only in-frame clones, not every one. Among hundreds of thousands of clones listed, 90% to 96% were seen once. The clonotype comes from a young woman in good health. The genes are TRBV18 and TRBJ2-1; D call uncertain. Sequencing was done on a sample of naive CD4+ T cells sorted from blood. Subset indicated: CD45RA+ positively selected. DNA of the CDR3: TGTGCCAGCTCCTTGGGGATTGGGGACAATGAGCAGTTCTTC. Protein sequence: CASSLGIGDNEQFF.